The 25 T cell receptor beta chains below come from one sample, sequenced in a study of T cells in Graves' hyperthyroidism and ophthalmopathy. Amplified TCR beta CDR3 regions derived from RNA transcripts. Initially, a first-round RT-PCR of the TCR CDR3 employed the HTBI primer set. TCRdb independently ran MiXCR on the multiplex PCR reads; one entry per CDR3 protein. The repertoire holds around 520,000 distinct CDR3 sequences, around 24% seen once, with about 11% in the top ten. Sequenced input: blood. Source of these receptors: a woman in her 30s with Graves' ophthalmopathy.

In this sample, this clonotype turned up many times. The chain has TRBV12-3 or TRBV12-4 and TRBJ2-2; no firm D call. CDR3 size: 13 residues. Trimming took 4 bases from V and 4 from J, leaving 7 bases between them. CDR3 sequence (DNA): TGTGCCAGCAGTTCTCCGATCACCGGGGAGCTGTTTTTT. This sequence encodes CASSSPITGELFF.

This clonotype appeared many times. The rearrangement links TRBV20-1 to TRBJ2-5; 10 bases align to TRBD1. Per the germline V gene, CDR1 is DFQATT and CDR2 is SNEGSKA (reference sequence). The trim removed 2 bases at V and 5 bases at J, leaving 5 bases unmatched. This CDR3 spans 14 amino acids. DNA for the CDR3: TGCAGTGCTAGACCGACAGGGGGCGCGGAGACCCAGTACTTC. Translating it yields CSARPTGGAETQYF.

The rearrangement uses TRBV11-2 and TRBJ1-6; D not resolved. Germline lookup yields CDR1 SGHAT and CDR2 FQNNGV. CDR3 length: 16 residues. The V end lost 1 base, the J end lost 8 bases, and 15 bases lay between the germline ends. The CDR3 spells CASSLVVAGFDSPLHF. The CDR3 DNA reads as TGTGCCAGCAGCTTAGTCGTAGCGGGGTTTGATTCACCCCTCCACTTT.

The rearrangement links TRBV12-3 or TRBV12-4 to TRBJ2-5; perhaps TRBD1 as D (5 bases). V dropped 6 bases and J dropped 3 bases, with 17 bases sitting between them. This CDR3 contains 15 residues. The DNA of the CDR3 is TGTGCCAGCAGCCACCCCAGACAGTACAAAGAGACCCAGTACTTC. Its translation is CASSHPRQYKETQYF.

In this sample, this clonotype turned up many times. The chain has TRBV19 and TRBJ1-5, with D possibly TRBD1 on 6 matching bases. This CDR3 is 15 amino acids long. V lost 3 bases and J 1 base, leaving 10 bases between the germline ends. The germline V gene has CDR1 LNHDA and CDR2 SQIVND (reference sequence). In nucleotides, the CDR3 is TGTGCCAGTAGTATTTCGGGGGCGAGCAATCAGCCCCAGCATTTT. Its translation is CASSISGASNQPQHF.

This chain links TRBV18 with TRBJ1-1; D remains ambiguous. This CDR3 spans 14 amino acids. V was trimmed by 2 bases and J by 5 bases, leaving 12 bases between them. CDR1 and CDR2 (germline): KGHSH, LQKENI. CDR3 sequence: CASSPSEGETEAFF. The CDR3 nucleotides are TGTGCCAGCTCACCATCGGAAGGAGAGACTGAAGCTTTCTTT.

This chain connects TRBV7-9 to TRBJ1-2; 9 bases match TRBD1. V dropped 0 bases and J dropped 5; count of bases not matched to a gene: 4. This CDR3 comprises 15 residues. Germline assignment: CDR1 SEHNR and CDR2 FQNEAQ (reference sequence). The CDR3 here is CASSLAAGQGYGYTF. In DNA form, the CDR3 reads TGTGCCAGCAGCTTAGCCGCAGGACAGGGGTATGGCTACACCTTC. Full variable domain (missing parts from reference TRBV7-9 and TRBJ1-2): DTGVSQNPRHKITKRGQNVTFRCDPISEHNRLYWYRQTLGQGPEFLTYFQNEAQLEKSRLLSDRFSAERPKGSFSTLEIQRTEQGDSAMYLCASSLAAGQGYGYTFGSGTRLTVV.

In its sample, this clonotype was seen many times. The rearrangement links TRBV27 to TRBJ2-7, with 10 bases matching TRBD1. V was pared by 6 bases and J by 3 bases, with 2 bases of the junction left unmatched. This CDR3 is 13 amino acids long. Germline V lookup: CDR1 MNHEY, CDR2 SMNVEV (reference sequence). Here the CDR3 DNA reads TGTGCCAGCAGGAGGACAGGGGGCTACGAGCAGTACTTC. The encoded protein is CASRRTGGYEQYF.

This clonotype was seen repeatedly, ten times or more. The J gene is TRBJ2-7, the V gene TRBV10-3; TRBD1 matches 8 bases. The CDR3 contains 12 residues. Losses at the gene ends were 9 bases for V and 4 bases for J; bases not matched to a gene: 5. Germline CDR1 reads ENHRY; CDR2 reads SYGVKD. CDR3 DNA sequence: TGTGCCATGGGACAGGAGGGATACGAGCAGTACTTC. This gives the protein CAMGQEGYEQYF.

This chain connects TRBV20-1 to TRBJ2-2, with D possibly being TRBD2 (5 bases). Germline lookup yields CDR1 DFQATT and CDR2 SNEGSKA (reference sequence). This CDR3 is built from 17 residues. Trimming stripped 0 bases from V and 1 base from J, with 15 bases between. Written as DNA, the CDR3 is TGCAGTGCTAGAGATCAACGGGGTATGGGGAACACCGGGGAGCTGTTTTTT. This gives the protein CSARDQRGMGNTGELFF.

This clonotype was detected ten times or more. The genes are TRBV9 and TRBJ2-7; 10 bases match TRBD1. The germline gives CDR1 SGDLS, CDR2 YYNGEE. V shed 4 bases, J shed 3 bases, and the junction held 4 bases outside the gene matches. The CDR3 consists of 14 residues. In DNA form, the CDR3 reads TGTGCCAGCAGCCCTTGGGACAGGGGCTACGAGCAGTACTTC. This gives the protein CASSPWDRGYEQYF.

This clonotype was found many times. The gene calls are TRBV6-1 and TRBJ1-5; a possible D gene is TRBD1 (5 bases). Trimming shortened V by 6 bases and J by 0 bases, and 12 bases separated the two germline ends. The germline V gene encodes CDR1 MNHNS and CDR2 SASEGT. CDR3 length: 15 residues. The CDR3 DNA reads as TGTGCCAGCAGCTGGGGGAGGGCTAGCAATCAGCCCCAGCATTTT. Encoded protein: CASSWGRASNQPQHF.

This chain joins TRBV27 and TRBJ2-7; the D is unclear. The CDR3 spans 13 residues. Looked up from germline, CDR1 is MNHEY and CDR2 is SMNVEV (reference sequence). Trimming removed 4 bases from V and 2 bases from J, with 9 bases in between. CDR3 protein: CASSSYKTYEQYF. CDR3 coding DNA: TGTGCCAGCAGTTCCTACAAAACCTACGAGCAGTACTTC.

Ten or more counts support this clonotype. V gene TRBV25-1 combines with J gene TRBJ1-2, with D possibly TRBD1 on 5 matching bases. The CDR3 is 14 amino acids. Trimming removed 3 bases from V and 8 bases from J, with 16 bases in between. The germline gives CDR1 MGHDK, CDR2 SYGVNS. CDR3 protein: CASSDPDRTRGYTF. The CDR3 DNA sequence: TGTGCCAGCAGTGACCCAGACAGAACGAGGGGCTACACCTTC.

This clonotype appeared a few times. The J gene is TRBJ2-7, the V gene TRBV20-1; 7 bases agree with TRBD2. Germline CDR1 and CDR2: DFQATT and SNEGSKA (reference sequence). J gave up 3 bases and V 6 bases, and 14 bases lay outside the gene matches. The CDR3 length is 15 residues. CDR3 protein: CSAPPPASGVYEQYF. The DNA for the CDR3 is TGCAGTGCCCCCCCGCCCGCGAGCGGGGTCTACGAGCAGTACTTC.

This clonotype was counted ten times or more. V is TRBV27 and J is TRBJ2-5; weak D call: TRBD1 (7 bases). V shed 5 bases and J shed 5 bases, with 21 bases lying between them. This CDR3 is 16 amino acids long. CDR1 is MNHEY, CDR2 SMNVEV, per germline (reference sequence). CDR3 region: CASSPRAGTVFETQYF. For the CDR3, the DNA is TGTGCCAGCAGTCCTCGCGCGGGGACAGTATTTGAGACCCAGTACTTC.

This clonotype was recorded many times. The gene calls are TRBV9 and TRBJ1-1; a weak D match, TRBD1 (6 bases). There are 13 residues in the CDR3. V lost 3 bases and J lost 3, with 9 bases in between. CDR1 and CDR2 from the germline V gene are SGDLS and YYNGEE. In DNA, the CDR3 is TGTGCCAGCAGCGAGGGGGGAGACACTGAAGCTTTCTTT. Protein: CASSEGGDTEAFF.

In this sample, this clonotype turned up a few times. V and J are TRBV5-8 and TRBJ1-2, with unresolved D. The V end was cut by 5 bases, the J end by 2 bases, with 10 bases between. The germline V gene has CDR1 SGHTS and CDR2 YDEGEE. The length of the CDR3 is 13 residues. CDR3 protein: CASRPPENYGYTF. The CDR3 DNA follows: TGTGCCAGCAGACCCCCAGAAAACTATGGCTACACCTTC.

The chain combines TRBV6-5 with TRBJ1-3; D is uncertain. This CDR3 region has 16 residues. Germline CDR1 is MNHEY and CDR2 is SVGAGI. V lost 4 bases and J 0 bases, leaving 13 bases between the germline ends. In nucleotides, the CDR3 is TGTGCCAGCAGTTCCCGGCGAGAGAGCTCTGGAAACACCATATATTTT. It translates to CASSSRRESSGNTIYF.

The rearrangement uses TRBV27 and TRBJ1-1, with a possible D match to TRBD1 (6 bases). Per germline, CDR1 MNHEY and CDR2 SMNVEV (reference sequence). Trimming took 5 bases from V and 3 from J, leaving 16 bases between them. The CDR3 runs 15 residues. CDR3 DNA sequence: TGTGCCAGCAGTAGTCGGGACAAGGGCTACACTGAAGCTTTCTTT. Protein sequence: CASSSRDKGYTEAFF.

The chain uses TRBV12-5 and TRBJ1-2, with TRBD1 identical over 7 bases. The CDR3 runs 15 residues. Trimming removed 1 base from V and 4 bases from J; junction bases left unmatched: 6. The germline CDR1 and CDR2 sequences are LGHNT and FRNRAP. CDR3 sequence: CASGLGRWTGYGYTF. In nucleotides, the CDR3 is TGTGCTAGTGGTTTGGGGCGGTGGACAGGCTATGGCTACACCTTC.

This clonotype was counted only a few times. The V gene is TRBV5-1, the J gene TRBJ2-7; 15 nucleotides align to TRBD2. The CDR3 consists of 17 residues. CDR1 is SGHRS and CDR2 is YFSETQ in the germline V gene. The V segment lost 4 bases and the J segment 1 base; nucleotides outside the gene matches: 6. The CDR3 nucleotides are TGCGCCAGCAGCACGGGACTAGCGGGAGGTCTATCCTACGAGCAGTACTTC. Its translation: CASSTGLAGGLSYEQYF.

This clonotype was recorded many times. V and J are TRBV7-8 and TRBJ1-2; D unresolved. CDR3 size: 12 residues. The germline gives CDR1 SGHVS, CDR2 FQNEAQ. V gave up 5 bases and J gave up 6 bases, with 10 bases separating them. For the CDR3, the DNA is TGTGCCAGCAGCCTCAACAGAAATGGCTACACCTTC. This encodes CASSLNRNGYTF.

The gene calls are TRBV20-1 and TRBJ1-1; the D gene is possibly TRBD1 (6 bases). The CDR3 runs 13 residues. CDR1 is DFQATT and CDR2 is SNEGSKA in the germline V gene (reference sequence). V was cut by 6 bases and J by 3 bases, with 14 bases left in between. CDR3 bases: TGCAGTGCCGGGGGGCCGATTGACACTGAAGCTTTCTTT. It specifies CSAGGPIDTEAFF.

On this clonotype: A much larger clone sits a single nucleotide away, making a read error possible. The chain couples TRBV3-1 to TRBJ1-1; D gene uncertain. Germline V gives CDR1 LGHDT, CDR2 YNNKEL (reference sequence). The CDR3 covers 14 residues. Here the CDR3 reads CASSQDEVPREACF. The CDR3 bases are TGTGCCAGCAGCCAAGACGAGGTTCCAAGGGAAGCTTGCTTT.